These 11 T cell receptor beta chains originate from one sample sequenced in a study of CXCR3-negative and CXCR3-positive naive CD8 T cells. UMI-labeled 5' RACE TRB cDNA libraries were prepared from the cells. Reanalyzing the 5' RACE reads, TCRdb keeps one entry per CDR3 protein, without DNA. The table for this sample gives 100,000 to 150,000 distinct CDR3 sequences. Material for sequencing was naive CXCR3- CD8+ T cells from blood. Subset in this sample: CD45RO-CCR7+CD27+CD95- naive CD8+ T cells lacking CXCR3 (TNR3-). Every receptor here comes from a human donor in good health. Some clones in this sample may be carry-over from other donors' samples.

This sequence joins TRBV12-3 or TRBV12-4 and TRBJ1-1; no DNA is available, so the TRBD1 call from TCRdb remains unchecked. This CDR3 has 16 amino acids. CDR3: CASSPHPDRVNTEAFF.

J is TRBJ2-1 and V is TRBV28; TCRdb calls TRBD2, which cannot be checked without DNA. This CDR3 region has 15 residues. CDR1 and CDR2 (germline): MDHEN, SYDVKM. The CDR3 protein is CASSQGLAGFNEQFF.

This chain joins TRBV5-4 and TRBJ1-2; the TRBD1 assignment by TCRdb is unverifiable without DNA. The CDR3 is 14 residues long. The germline V gene encodes CDR1 SGHNT and CDR2 YYREEE (reference sequence). CDR3 loop: CASSDIPGGYGYTF.

The chain has TRBV4-1 and TRBJ1-1; there is no DNA to check the TCRdb D call of TRBD1. CDR1 is MGHRA and CDR2 is YSYEKL in the germline V gene. CDR3 length equals 13 residues. CDR3 loop: CASSQLRDSEAFF.

CDR3 residues: CASSLEGSQTQYF. J is TRBJ2-5 and V is TRBV7-6. The CDR3 length is 13 residues. The germline V gene has CDR1 SGHVS and CDR2 FNYEAQ.

The chain carries TRBV12-3 or TRBV12-4 and TRBJ2-5; TCRdb lists TRBD2, though no DNA is available to test this call. This CDR3 is 13 amino acids long. This CDR3 reads CASRRDFQETQYF.

The rearrangement links TRBV12-3 or TRBV12-4 to TRBJ2-1; lacking DNA, the TRBD2 call made by TCRdb goes unchecked. The CDR3 contains 13 residues. The CDR3 spells CATAPLPYNEQFF.

V and J are TRBV3-1 and TRBJ2-3; TCRdb's D call, TRBD2, is unchecked because there is no DNA. The CDR3 is 14 amino acids. The germline V gene encodes CDR1 LGHDT and CDR2 YNNKEL (reference sequence). The CDR3 region is CASSLTSGAHTQYF.

This CDR3 reads CASSQAVPGGSGSPLHF. The chain has TRBV4-3 and TRBJ1-6; no DNA is available, so the TRBD1 call from TCRdb remains unchecked. Germline CDR1 LGHNA, CDR2 YSLEER. The CDR3 loop spans 17 amino acids.

The J gene is TRBJ2-7, the V gene TRBV4-3; TCRdb outputs TRBD1, but without DNA this stays unchecked. The germline V gene has CDR1 LGHNA and CDR2 YSLEER. The CDR3 has 16 amino acids. CDR3 region: CASSQDSGTGFYEQYF.

The chain links TRBV15 to TRBJ1-2; lacking DNA, the TRBD1 call made by TCRdb goes unchecked. The CDR3 length is 16 residues. Germline V gives CDR1 LNHNV, CDR2 YYDKDF (reference sequence). This chain's CDR3 is CATSRATGEELYGYTF.